This T cell receptor (beta chain) was recovered during a study of blood T cell repertoires in COVID-19. Repertoires were generated with immunoSEQ multiplex PCR, while TCRdb's copy carries only in-frame clones and drops some. The table includes about 130,000 clones, about 79% detected once. The germline V gene has CDR1 GTSNPN and CDR2 SVGIG (reference sequence). The CDR3 spans 15 residues. Trimming removed 5 bases from V and 6 bases from J; junction bases left unmatched: 8. The TCR originated in a man in his forties or fifties who had recovered from COVID-19. The chain employs TRBV30 and TRBJ1-6; 9 bases are shared with TRBD1. The sample taken for sequencing was PBMCs or T cells enriched from blood (not recorded which). The CDR3 sequence: CAWGIRDRVNSPLHF. CDR3 coding DNA: TGTGCCTGGGGGATTCGGGACAGGGTTAATTCACCCCTCCACTTT.